The T cell receptor (beta chain) described here comes from a study of T cells in Graves' hyperthyroidism and ophthalmopathy. Across the whole study: Peripheral blood samples were taken at initial diagnosis, prior to any treatment.

Patients were excluded for uncontrolled infection, other autoimmune disease, pregnancy or lactation. RNA transcripts gave rise to amplified TCR beta CDR3 regions. HTBI primers were employed in a first-round RT-PCR of the TCR CDR3. Each CDR3 protein is one row after TCRdb ran MiXCR on the multiplex PCR reads. The top ten clones hold around 47% of a sample with almost 500,000 distinct CDR3 sequences, about 20% of them seen once. The CDR3 has 15 residues. V was trimmed by 6 bases and J by 3 bases, leaving 16 bases between them. Germline values: CDR1 MNHEY, CDR2 SMNVEV (reference sequence). This sequence originates from a woman between 65 and 79 years old with Graves' ophthalmopathy. Sample: blood. The chain recombines TRBV27 with TRBJ2-3; D tentatively fits TRBD1 or TRBD2 (5 bases each). CDR3 protein: CASSPGTAGTDTQYF. The CDR3, as DNA: TGTGCCAGCAGCCCCGGGACCGCCGGAACAGATACGCAGTATTTT.